This T cell receptor beta chain was identified in a study of identical twins. Study observations and caveats: Shared out-of-frame alpha sequences (those common to twins) showed excess low generation probability. Out-of-frame beta chain sequences displayed weaker excess sharing between twins. Monozygotic twins shared more out-of-frame TCR alpha than recombination models predicted.

This clonotype showed up many times. Its antigen remains unknown. Carrying unique molecular identifiers, the cDNA also gained a universal primer site through template switching. TCRdb recomputed calls from the 5' RACE reads with MiXCR, one row per CDR3 protein. The data contain some 1,600,000 distinct CDR3 sequences, roughly 35% of them singletons. The receptor was isolated from a newborn girl in good health. The sequenced sample consisted of cord blood.

The CDR3 nucleotides are TGCAGCGTTGAGGGGGGTAGGCAAGAGACCCAGTACTTC. Its translation: CSVEGGRQETQYF. The chain links TRBV29-1 to TRBJ2-5, with TRBD2 as a possible D gene (6 bases). The V and J ends lost 3 bases and 2 bases respectively, with 10 bases between them. Germline CDR1 and CDR2: SQVTM and ANQGSEA. This CDR3 spans 13 amino acids.